This paragraph covers one T cell receptor beta chain sequence. Its specificity is unknown. The CDR3 loop spans 15 amino acids. Germline-derived CDR1 and CDR2 are SNHLY and FYNNEI. Trimming took 0 bases from V and 6 from J, leaving 13 bases between them. The PCR used 60 Vbeta and 13 Jbeta primers. The assay was immunoSEQ multiplex PCR, and TCRdb's table has in-frame clones only and misses some. Of under 150,000 clones detected, 79% appear once; the ten largest clones hold roughly 2%. These data come from a study of cytomegalovirus exposure and HLA in healthy donors. Study outcomes and limitations: The study had only CMV serostatus as immune exposure information. The number of N-insertions in an Asian-associated ancestry cluster was reportedly below the 666-donor mean in a later analysis. There were a few CMV-associated chains whose specificity for CMV antigens was confirmed in vitro. Later analysis showed TCR association rates varying by HLA locus, highest for DRB1 and lowest for HLA-C.

The chain has TRBV2 and TRBJ2-3, with D maybe TRBD2 (6 bases). The sequenced sample was PBMCs. The clonotype originates from a man between 18 and 35 years old in good health and CMV-seronegative. CDR3: CASSEALGGWDTQYF. DNA for the CDR3: TGTGCCAGCAGTGAAGCGCTCGGGGGTTGGGATACGCAGTATTTT.